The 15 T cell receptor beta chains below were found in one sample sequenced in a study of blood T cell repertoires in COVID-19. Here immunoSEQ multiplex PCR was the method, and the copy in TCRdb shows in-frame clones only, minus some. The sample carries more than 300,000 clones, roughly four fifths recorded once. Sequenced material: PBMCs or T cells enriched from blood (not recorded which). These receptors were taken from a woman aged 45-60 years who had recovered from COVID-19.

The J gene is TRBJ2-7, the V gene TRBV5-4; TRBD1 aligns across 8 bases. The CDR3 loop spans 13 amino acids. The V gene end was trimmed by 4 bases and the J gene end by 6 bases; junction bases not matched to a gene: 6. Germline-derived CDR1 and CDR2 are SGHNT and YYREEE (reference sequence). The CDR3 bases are TGTGCCAGCAGCCCCGGACAGGGCCTCGAGCAGTACTTC. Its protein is CASSPGQGLEQYF.

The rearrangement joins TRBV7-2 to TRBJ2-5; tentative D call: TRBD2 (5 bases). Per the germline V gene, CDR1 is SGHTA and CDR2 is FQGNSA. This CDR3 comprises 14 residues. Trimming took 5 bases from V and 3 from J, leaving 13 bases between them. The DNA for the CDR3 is TGTGCCAGCAGCCCTAACGAGCGGAAAGAGACCCAGTACTTC. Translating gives CASSPNERKETQYF.

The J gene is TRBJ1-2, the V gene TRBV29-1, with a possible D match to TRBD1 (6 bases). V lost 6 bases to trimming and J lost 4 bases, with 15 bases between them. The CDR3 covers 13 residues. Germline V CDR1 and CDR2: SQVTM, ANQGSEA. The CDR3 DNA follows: TGCAGCGTGGAGGGGGGGGCAAGCTATGGCTACACCTTC. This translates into CSVEGGASYGYTF.

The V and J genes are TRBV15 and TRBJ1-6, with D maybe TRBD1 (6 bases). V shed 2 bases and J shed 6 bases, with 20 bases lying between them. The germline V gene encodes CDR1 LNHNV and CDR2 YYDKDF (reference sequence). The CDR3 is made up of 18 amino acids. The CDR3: CATSRYGRAGAFNSPLHF. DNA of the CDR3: TGTGCCACCAGCAGATACGGAAGGGCGGGGGCTTTTAATTCACCCCTCCACTTT. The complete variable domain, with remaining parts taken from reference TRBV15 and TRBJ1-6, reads DAMVIQNPRYQVTQFGKPVTLSCSQTLNHNVMYWYQQKSSQAPKLLFHYYDKDFNNEADTPDNFQSRRPNTSFCFLDIRSPGLGDTAMYLCATSRYGRAGAFNSPLHFGNGTRLTVT.

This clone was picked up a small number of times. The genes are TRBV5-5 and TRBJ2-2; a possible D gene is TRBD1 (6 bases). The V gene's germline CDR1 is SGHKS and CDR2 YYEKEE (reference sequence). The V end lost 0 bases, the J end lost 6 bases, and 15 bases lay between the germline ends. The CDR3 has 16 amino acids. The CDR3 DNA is TGTGCCAGCAGCTTGGGTTCGGACAGCTGGGCCGGGGAGCTGTTTTTT. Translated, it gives CASSLGSDSWAGELFF.

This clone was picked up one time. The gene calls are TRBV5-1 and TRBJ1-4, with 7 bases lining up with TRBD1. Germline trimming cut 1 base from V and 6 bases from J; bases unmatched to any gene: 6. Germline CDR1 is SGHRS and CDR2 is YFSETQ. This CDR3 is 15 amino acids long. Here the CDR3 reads CASSLKGAFDEKLFF. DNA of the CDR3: TGCGCCAGCAGCTTGAAGGGGGCGTTCGATGAAAAACTGTTTTTT.

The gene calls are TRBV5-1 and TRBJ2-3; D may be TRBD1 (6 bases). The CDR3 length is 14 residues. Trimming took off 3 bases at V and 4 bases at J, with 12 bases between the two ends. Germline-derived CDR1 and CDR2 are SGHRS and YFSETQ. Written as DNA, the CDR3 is TGCGCCAGCAGCTCGGACAGTTTGTCAGATACGCAGTATTTT. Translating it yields CASSSDSLSDTQYF.

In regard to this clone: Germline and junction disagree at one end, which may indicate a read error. The CDR3 nucleotides are TGTGCCAGCAGTCCTAGACTAGACTCCCACAATGAGCAGTTCTTC. As protein: CASSPRLDSHNEQFF. The V and J genes are TRBV6-5 and TRBJ2-1, with a tentative D call TRBD2 (6 bases). The CDR3 contains 15 residues. The V gene's germline CDR1 is MNHEY and CDR2 SVGAGI.

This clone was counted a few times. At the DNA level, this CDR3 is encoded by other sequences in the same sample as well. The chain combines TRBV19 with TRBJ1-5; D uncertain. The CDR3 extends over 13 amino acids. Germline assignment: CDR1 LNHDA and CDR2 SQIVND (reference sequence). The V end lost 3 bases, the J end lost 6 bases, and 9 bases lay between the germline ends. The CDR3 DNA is TGTGCCAGTAGTATTGGCCGGGGTCAGCCCCAGCATTTT. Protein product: CASSIGRGQPQHF.

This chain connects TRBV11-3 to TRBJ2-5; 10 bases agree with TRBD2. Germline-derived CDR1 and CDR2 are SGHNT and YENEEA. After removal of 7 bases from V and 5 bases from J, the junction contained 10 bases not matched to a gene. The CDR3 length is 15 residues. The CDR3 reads CASKAGGNVQETQYF. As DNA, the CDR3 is TGTGCCAGCAAAGCGGGGGGGAACGTCCAGGAGACCCAGTACTTC.

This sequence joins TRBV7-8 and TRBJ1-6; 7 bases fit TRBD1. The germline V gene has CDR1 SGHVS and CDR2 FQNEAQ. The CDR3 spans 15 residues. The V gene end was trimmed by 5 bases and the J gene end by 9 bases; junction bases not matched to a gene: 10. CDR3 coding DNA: TGTGCCAGCAGCCTGGCCGGGACAGAAGCTTCACCCCTCCACTTT. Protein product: CASSLAGTEASPLHF.

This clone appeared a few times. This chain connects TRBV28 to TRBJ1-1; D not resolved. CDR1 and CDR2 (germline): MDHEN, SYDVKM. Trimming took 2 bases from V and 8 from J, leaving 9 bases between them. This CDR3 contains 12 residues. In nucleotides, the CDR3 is TGTGCCAGCAGTTTACGTACAGAAGAAGCTTTCTTT. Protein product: CASSLRTEEAFF.

CDR3 nucleotides: TGTGCCATCAGTGCGGGAGGGGCTGGCTACACCTTC. It translates to CAISAGGAGYTF. This chain joins TRBV10-3 and TRBJ1-2; weak D call: TRBD1 (5 bases). The length of the CDR3 is 12 residues. V lost 4 bases to trimming and J lost 7 bases, with 10 bases between them. CDR1 is ENHRY and CDR2 is SYGVKD in the germline V gene.

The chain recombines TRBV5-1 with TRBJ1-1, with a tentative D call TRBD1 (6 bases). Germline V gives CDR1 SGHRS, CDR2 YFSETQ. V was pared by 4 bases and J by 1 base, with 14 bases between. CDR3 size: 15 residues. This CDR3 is CASSTSGTPNTEAFF. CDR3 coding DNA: TGCGCCAGCAGCACTTCCGGGACACCGAACACTGAAGCTTTCTTT.

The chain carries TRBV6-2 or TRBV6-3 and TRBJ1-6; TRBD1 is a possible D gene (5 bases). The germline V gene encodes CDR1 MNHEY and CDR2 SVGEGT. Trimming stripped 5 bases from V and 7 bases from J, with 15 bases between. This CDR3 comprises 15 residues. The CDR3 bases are TGTGCCAGCAGTCATAGGGGCAGGGTGAATTCACCCCTCCACTTT. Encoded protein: CASSHRGRVNSPLHF.